This T cell receptor beta chain was sequenced in a study of Graves' ophthalmopathy and Graves' hyperthyroidism. Study-level results: Discrimination between ophthalmopathy and stable hyperthyroidism by a 13-signature model showed about 85% sensitivity and roughly 80% specificity. The blood repertoire also included most expanded thyroid clonotypes above 0.001 frequency.

Moderate-to-severe activity, CAS ≥3, NOSPECS ≥4 and duration under 3 months were recorded for donors with ophthalmopathy. None of the included patients had other autoimmune diseases, uncontrolled infections, pregnancy or lactation, as these led to exclusion. This clonotype was seen more than once but under ten times. Its antigen remains unidentified. TCR beta CDR3 amplification used RNA transcripts. HTBI primers were used in a first-round RT-PCR, which preceded a second-round multiplex PCR. In TCRdb, the multiplex PCR reads were re-called with MiXCR into one record per CDR3 protein. Of roughly 700,000 distinct CDR3 sequences in the sample, 40% were seen once. Looked up from germline, CDR1 is SGDLS and CDR2 is YYNGEE. V was cut by 5 bases and J by 1 base, with 12 bases left in between. The CDR3 spans 14 residues.

This sequence originates from an adult man with Graves' ophthalmopathy. The specimen sequenced was peripheral blood. This rearrangement joins TRBV9 to TRBJ1-2, with a weak D call TRBD1 (5 bases). The CDR3 spells CASSGAALNYGYTF. The CDR3 bases are TGTGCCAGCAGTGGGGCAGCGCTTAACTATGGCTACACCTTC.